Given below is one TCR beta chain in context. The germline gives CDR1 MNHEY, CDR2 SVGAGI. With 3 bases removed from V and 6 bases from J, the gap between germline ends came to 11 bases. There are 14 residues in the CDR3. The entry originates in a study of OX40 agonist ivuxolimab in advanced cancers. In the study overall: Patients were treated with intravenous ivuxolimab, dosed at 0.01 to 10 mg/kg and infused every 2 weeks. The study enrolled dose-escalation patients with hepatocellular carcinoma, melanoma, renal cell or head and neck cancer.

Data came from immunoSEQ multiplex PCR; TCRdb stores just in-frame clones and leaves some out. The top ten clones hold 3% to 4.5% of a sample with nearly 80,000 clones, roughly 88% of them seen once. The chain couples TRBV6-5 to TRBJ1-4; D gene uncertain. Sample: CD4+ or CD8+ T cells sorted from blood, taken in a trial of the OX40 agonist ivuxolimab. The origin of this receptor is an adult with an advanced solid tumor such as melanoma, head and neck, liver or kidney cancer. The CDR3 nucleotides read TGTGCCAGCAGTTATGACACCGGCGATGAAAAACTGTTTTTT. This codes for CASSYDTGDEKLFF.